This T cell receptor (beta chain) was captured by sequencing in a study of T cells in narcolepsy. The overall study: Enrolled donors included narcolepsy type 1 or type 2 patients and healthy controls. Findings and caveats of the study: Some memory CD4+ repertoires had no autoreactive clone sequences.

About this clone itself: Antigen specificity is unknown.

Looked up from germline, CDR1 is SGHTA and CDR2 is FQGNSA. The length of the CDR3 is 13 residues. The germline V and J ends were trimmed by 5 bases and 7 bases, with 15 bases remaining between them. Using immunoSEQ multiplex PCR, the repertoire was profiled, and TCRdb retains in-frame clones only, with some absent. The profile shows under 40,000 clones, 75% to 85% of them singletons. The chain recombines TRBV7-2 with TRBJ2-7, with a weak D call TRBD1 (5 bases). The receptor comes from a human donor with narcolepsy. Specimen: CD45RA- memory CD4+ T cells from PBMCs. The CDR3 bases are TGTGCCAGCAGCGCCGGTCAGGGCAGGGAGCAGTACTTC. Residues: CASSAGQGREQYF.